The sequence of this T cell receptor (beta chain) was determined in a study of post-analysis software for immune sequencing data (dated by TCRdb to between 2015 and 2017). Background on the whole study: Disease courses on record covered relapsing-remitting, secondary progressive and progressive-relapsing multiple sclerosis, though some patients had no subtype annotation. Patient repertoires were compared against around twelve previously published healthy control repertoires from donors aged 6 to 25 years. A subset of samples was prepared in parallel using single-end sample barcoding, then pooled and co-amplified after Illumina adapter ligation. What the work shows at the level of the full study, not this receptor alone: Direct clustering with F measure showed strong co-clustering of samples prepared in the same batch, prompting a batch-effect correction. A handful of TRBV segments, including TRBV5-6, TRBV5-1 and TRBV20-1, were significantly more frequent in patients than controls. Normalized Chao1 diversity was significantly lower in multiple sclerosis patients than controls, suggesting substantial peripheral T-cell clonal expansion. The control group was slightly older than the multiple sclerosis patient group.

To note about this clonotype: There is no known antigen for this receptor. No much larger clone exists at a distance of one base, and base qualities are not known.

To prepare the library, PCR was applied. These reads were obtained on an Illumina HiSeq 2500. To reduce PCR and sequencing biases, unique molecular identifiers were built into the TCR beta cDNA libraries. Every 1 to 10 million input T cells yielded 500,000 or so cDNA molecules, meaning each molecule approximated one T cell. The patient libraries were prepared and sequenced with the same protocol used for the earlier healthy control dataset. Within a given batch, samples were prepared together, multiplexed and sequenced on the same HiSeq lane. As for how the authors treated the data: Raw barcoded reads were processed with MIGEC, and single-read molecular identifier groups were discarded before consensus assembly and CDR3 extraction. VDJtools was used for post-analysis of the clonotype tables, with diversity normalized by down-sampling every dataset to the smallest sample size. In repertoire overlap clustering, CDR3 amino acid sequences, but not nucleotide sequences, were matched to correct batch-related cross-sample contamination. TCRdb handled the public reads itself, with Q25 trimming in fastp and clone calling in MiXCR, and kept productive beta chains. Rows with a matching CDR3 protein are joined into one entry that keeps the most common DNA and genes. The authors' filters were not applied to this entry. This sample lists about 210,000 distinct CDR3 sequences; approximately 30% were detected once. Less than 4% of the sample is in the top ten clones.

Inclusive of the bounding cysteine and phenylalanine, the CDR3 is 18 residues long. The read is trimmed to its CDR3 DNA, 54 bases read in frame from base 1. CDR1 SGHRS and CDR2 YFSETQ were looked up in the germline V gene. V is shortened by 0 bases, J by 3 bases, and the region joining them spans 18 bases. To demonstrate the VDJtools post-analysis software, TCR beta repertoires were profiled from the peripheral blood of about 14 young patients with multiple sclerosis. The patients with multiple sclerosis were children and adolescents between roughly 6 and 16 years of age. The chain was built from TRBV5-1 and TRBJ2-2; the D element could tentatively be TRBD1 or TRBD2, as 5 bases agree for each. The sequence was collected from a girl aged 2-17 years with multiple sclerosis. Sequencing was done on a sample of blood. The bases read TGCGCCAGCAGCTTGGCTTTCGGGACGGGGTTTGACACCGGGGAGCTGTTTTTT. Its coded protein is CASSLAFGTGFDTGELFF.